This T cell receptor beta chain came from a study of cytomegalovirus exposure and HLA in healthy donors. The study, taken as a whole, reports: Later analysis demonstrated an association between a missense DCLRE1C variant and TCR beta V- and J-gene trimming. There were reportedly fewer N-insertions in an Asian-associated ancestry cluster than the roughly 610-donor mean, in a later analysis.

Germline CDR1 reads LGHNT; CDR2 reads FRNRAP. V was cut by 6 bases and J by 4 bases, with 10 bases left in between. The CDR3 is made up of 13 amino acids. This clone has only one observation. Its specificity is unknown. PCR used 60 Vbeta primers and 13 Jbeta primers. As processed by the authors: Later, an analysis found roughly 80 million unique TCR beta chains, and some 10 million of these were shared. TCRdb keeps only in-frame clones here, not all; method: immunoSEQ multiplex PCR. The DNA was the basis for D and trimming; V, J and clone size are from that table. Of 100,000 to 150,000 clones in the sample, roughly 70% are singletons; the top ten hold 4%.

The sequence came from a middle-aged man in good health and CMV-seropositive. This sequence joins TRBV12-5 and TRBJ1-5; tentative D call: TRBD1 (5 bases). Sequencing input: PBMCs. Written as DNA, the CDR3 is TGTGCTAGTGGCCCAGACAGTAATCAGCCCCAGCATTTT. This translates into CASGPDSNQPQHF.